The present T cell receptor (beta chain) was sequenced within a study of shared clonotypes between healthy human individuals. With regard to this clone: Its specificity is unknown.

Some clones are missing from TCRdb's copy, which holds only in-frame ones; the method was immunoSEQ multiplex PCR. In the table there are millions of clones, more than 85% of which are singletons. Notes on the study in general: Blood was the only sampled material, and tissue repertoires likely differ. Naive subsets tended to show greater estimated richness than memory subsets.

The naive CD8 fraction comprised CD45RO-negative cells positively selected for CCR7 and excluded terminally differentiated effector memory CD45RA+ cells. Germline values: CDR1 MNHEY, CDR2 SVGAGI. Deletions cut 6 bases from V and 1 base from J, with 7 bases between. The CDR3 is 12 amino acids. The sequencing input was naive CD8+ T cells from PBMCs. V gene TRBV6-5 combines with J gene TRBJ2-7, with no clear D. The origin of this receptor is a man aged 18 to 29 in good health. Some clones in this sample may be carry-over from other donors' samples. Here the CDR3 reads CASSSMSYEQYF. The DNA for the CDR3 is TGTGCCAGCAGCTCAATGTCCTACGAGCAGTACTTC.